Shown below are 22 T cell receptor beta chains from a single sample sequenced in a study of T-cell memory formation after mild COVID-19. TCRdb itself ran the 5' RACE reads through MiXCR, one entry per CDR3 protein. The table has 250,000 or so distinct CDR3 sequences, over 9% seen once. Material for sequencing was PBMCs or a T cell subset sorted from them (not recorded which). All receptors come from a young man who had mild COVID-19 (a few samples of this study predate the infection). Cell type and time point are not known.

The chain joins TRBV7-9 to TRBJ1-1, with D perhaps TRBD1 (5 bases). The CDR3 covers 14 residues. Trimming took off 5 bases at V and 4 bases at J, with 14 bases between the two ends. In germline, CDR1 is SEHNR, CDR2 FQNEAQ (reference sequence). The CDR3 here is CASSPRAGGTEAFF. CDR3 nucleotides: TGTGCCAGCAGCCCGCGGGCGGGGGGCACTGAAGCTTTCTTT.

This clonotype was recorded many times. This chain uses TRBV6-6 with TRBJ1-2; D gene unclear. The CDR3 extends over 15 amino acids. Germline V gives CDR1 MNHNY, CDR2 SVGAGI (reference sequence). Trimming removed 5 bases at V and 0 bases at J, with 13 bases between. Here the CDR3 DNA reads TGTGCCAGCAGTGATAGGGTTCGGACTAACTATGGCTACACCTTC. It translates to CASSDRVRTNYGYTF.

The chain joins TRBV5-1 to TRBJ1-1, with 7 bases lining up with TRBD1. The CDR3 sequence is 14 residues long. After removal of 3 bases from V and 0 bases from J, the junction contained 2 bases not matched to a gene. CDR1 and CDR2 from the germline V gene are SGHRS and YFSETQ. The CDR3, as DNA: TGCGCCAGCAGCTGGGGACAGTTGAACACTGAAGCTTTCTTT. Translated, it gives CASSWGQLNTEAFF. Full variable domain (remainder filled in from reference TRBV5-1 and TRBJ1-1): KAGVTQTPRYLIKTRGQQVTLSCSPISGHRSVSWYQQTPGQGLQFLFEYFSETQRNKGNFPGRFSGRQFSNSRSEMNVSTLELGDSALYLCASSWGQLNTEAFFGQGTRLTVV.

In this sample, this clonotype turned up a few times. V and J are TRBV6-5 and TRBJ1-5; D not certain. Germline CDR1 MNHEY, CDR2 SVGAGI. Trimming took 0 bases from V and 5 from J, leaving 11 bases between them. The CDR3 runs to 15 residues. The CDR3 nucleotides are TGTGCCAGCAGTTACTCGAACCGGTTAGATCAGCCCCAGCATTTT. Its protein product is CASSYSNRLDQPQHF.

The chain has TRBV7-9 and TRBJ1-6, with D uncertain. V was shortened by 1 base and J by 10 bases, with 5 bases between the two germline ends. This CDR3 region has 12 residues. The germline gives CDR1 SEHNR, CDR2 FQNEAQ (reference sequence). Here the CDR3 reads CASSLGQSPLHF. CDR3 bases: TGTGCCAGCAGCTTAGGACAATCACCCCTCCACTTT.

This clonotype was recorded at least ten times. The rearrangement uses TRBV29-1 and TRBJ1-1; TRBD1 matches at 7 bases. This CDR3 has 13 amino acids. Unmatched junction bases numbered 4, after V lost 3 bases and J lost 3 bases. Germline V gene data show CDR1 as SQVTM and CDR2 as ANQGSEA. CDR3 nucleotides: TGCAGCGTTGATACAGGGGAGGACACTGAAGCTTTCTTT. Residues: CSVDTGEDTEAFF.

Only a few counts were recorded for this clonotype. V usage is TRBV12-3 or TRBV12-4 and J usage is TRBJ2-3, with D unresolved. This CDR3 is 15 amino acids long. The V end lost 0 bases, the J end lost 2 bases, and 9 bases lay between the germline ends. In DNA, the CDR3 is TGTGCCAGCAGTTTAGCTCCTGGAGTCACAGATACGCAGTATTTT. Protein product: CASSLAPGVTDTQYF.

This chain connects TRBV2 to TRBJ1-1; tentative D call: TRBD1 (6 bases). The CDR3 is 13 residues long. V was pared by 3 bases and J by 7 bases, with 12 bases between. Per germline, CDR1 SNHLY and CDR2 FYNNEI. CDR3 in amino acids: CASSDEGGVEAFF. The DNA of the CDR3 is TGTGCCAGCAGTGATGAGGGGGGCGTTGAAGCTTTCTTT.

The rearrangement joins TRBV5-1 to TRBJ2-4; no clear D. The CDR3 runs to 12 residues. The V and J ends lost 0 bases and 3 bases respectively, with 1 base between them. The germline gives CDR1 SGHRS, CDR2 YFSETQ. This chain's CDR3 is CASSLDKNIQYF. The CDR3 DNA reads TGCGCCAGCAGCTTGGACAAAAACATTCAGTACTTC.

This clonotype was observed many times. V is TRBV12-3 or TRBV12-4 and J is TRBJ1-3, with a tentative D call TRBD1 (5 bases). The CDR3 has 12 amino acids. The V end was cut by 8 bases, the J end by 4 bases, with 9 bases between. As DNA, the CDR3 is TGTGCCAGCGGTACAGGCGGAAACACCATATATTTT. Translation gives CASGTGGNTIYF.

This clonotype has a handful of counts. The gene calls are TRBV29-1 and TRBJ2-1, with 8 bases aligning to TRBD1. The CDR3 is made up of 11 amino acids. V trimming: 7 bases; J trimming: 11 bases; junction bases outside the gene matches: 7. Germline V gene sequence: CDR1 SQVTM, CDR2 ANQGSEA. For the CDR3, the DNA is TGCAGCGGACGCAGGGGGCTCAAGCAGTTCTTC. As protein: CSGRRGLKQFF.

V usage is TRBV7-9 and J usage is TRBJ2-4; perhaps TRBD1 as D (6 bases). Germline CDR1 reads SEHNR; CDR2 reads FQNEAQ (reference sequence). The CDR3 has 14 residues. V lost 5 bases and J 8 bases, leaving 16 bases between the germline ends. CDR3 region: CASSPRGLGDIQYF. Here the CDR3 DNA reads TGTGCCAGCAGCCCCAGGGGTTTGGGAGACATTCAGTACTTC.

The chain links TRBV11-2 to TRBJ2-2; D may correspond to TRBD1 or TRBD2 (5 bases each). The CDR3 is 15 residues long. Per germline, CDR1 SGHAT and CDR2 FQNNGV. With 5 bases removed from V and 7 bases from J, the gap between germline ends came to 17 bases. CDR3 nucleotides: TGTGCCAGCAGCCCCCGGGGCGGGTGGGACGGGGAGCTGTTTTTT. As protein: CASSPRGGWDGELFF.

This clonotype has only a few counts. The J gene is TRBJ2-7, the V gene TRBV2, with a weak D call TRBD2 (5 bases). This CDR3 has 13 residues. Germline lookup yields CDR1 SNHLY and CDR2 FYNNEI. Trimming took off 0 bases at V and 4 bases at J, with 7 bases between the two ends. Here the CDR3 reads CASSEARDYEQYF. The CDR3 DNA follows: TGTGCCAGCAGTGAAGCTCGGGATTACGAGCAGTACTTC.

This clonotype was observed a few times. The chain uses TRBV4-1 and TRBJ2-6; TRBD1 is a possible D gene (5 bases). The V and J ends lost 2 bases and 0 bases respectively, with 11 bases between them. This CDR3 has 17 amino acids. CDR1 and CDR2 (germline): MGHRA, YSYEKL. CDR3 protein: CASSQPGHASGANVLTF. Here the CDR3 DNA reads TGCGCCAGCAGCCAACCCGGACACGCCTCTGGGGCCAACGTCCTGACTTTC.

This clonotype was detected only a few times. The rearrangement joins TRBV11-2 to TRBJ1-6; 9 bases align to TRBD1. The trim removed 6 bases at V and 7 bases at J, leaving 16 bases unmatched. In germline, CDR1 is SGHAT, CDR2 FQNNGV. CDR3 length: 18 residues. The CDR3 spells CASRQGANIQYNNSPLHF. CDR3 nucleotide sequence: TGTGCCAGCAGACAGGGGGCGAATATTCAATATAACAATTCACCCCTCCACTTT.

The chain couples TRBV4-3 to TRBJ2-1, with 8 nucleotides matching TRBD2. Germline V gene lookup returns CDR1 LGHNA and CDR2 YSLEER. This CDR3 contains 16 residues. V gave up 0 bases and J gave up 5 bases; unmatched junction bases: 6. CDR3 coding DNA: TGCGCCAGCAGCCAAGAGGTCCGGGGGGGACACAATGAGCAGTTCTTC. Translated: CASSQEVRGGHNEQFF.

The rearrangement links TRBV6-2 or TRBV6-3 to TRBJ1-5; D remains ambiguous. There are 14 residues in the CDR3. Germline lookup yields CDR1 MNHEY and CDR2 SVGEGT. Trimming stripped 6 bases from V and 0 bases from J, with 9 bases between. CDR3 amino acids: CASRPGFSNQPQHF. The CDR3 nucleotides read TGTGCCAGCAGACCCGGATTTAGCAATCAGCCCCAGCATTTT.

This clonotype appeared a few times. CDR3 sequence: CASRRDFSSTDTQYF. The CDR3 DNA reads as TGTGCCAGTCGCCGAGATTTTTCTAGCACAGATACGCAGTATTTT. V and J are TRBV6-5 and TRBJ2-3; D is unclear. V was clipped by 9 bases and J by 0 bases, with 16 bases between them. The CDR3 covers 15 residues. Looked up from germline, CDR1 is MNHEY and CDR2 is SVGAGI.

This clonotype was seen more than once but under ten times. The chain is built from TRBV7-7 and TRBJ1-1; 8 bases line up with TRBD1. Looked up from germline, CDR1 is SSHAT and CDR2 is FNYEAQ (reference sequence). V dropped 2 bases and J dropped 4; count of bases not matched to a gene: 3. CDR3 length: 14 residues. The CDR3 nucleotides read TGTGCCAGCAGCTTACACAGGGGGGCCACTGAAGCTTTCTTT. It yields the protein CASSLHRGATEAFF.

Only a few counts were recorded for this clonotype. The V call is TRBV9, the J call TRBJ1-4; unclear D gene. V was pared by 3 bases and J by 7 bases, with 7 bases between. The germline CDR1 and CDR2 sequences are SGDLS and YYNGEE. There are 12 residues in the CDR3. The CDR3, as DNA: TGTGCCAGCAGCGGACGCACTGAAAAACTGTTTTTT. It is translated as CASSGRTEKLFF.

CDR3 nucleotides: TGTGCCAGCAGCTTGGACTCGCGTGACCCCACAGATACGCAGTATTTT. The encoded protein is CASSLDSRDPTDTQYF. The rearrangement joins TRBV5-8 to TRBJ2-3; D is unresolved. Germline V gene lookup returns CDR1 SGHTS and CDR2 YDEGEE. The CDR3 is 16 residues long. V dropped 0 bases and J dropped 2 bases, with 13 bases sitting between them.